A selection of T cell receptor beta chains follows, all from one sample in a study of blood T cell repertoires in COVID-19. Assay: immunoSEQ multiplex PCR; the TCRdb copy retains only in-frame clones and omits some. The sample holds just over 75,000 clones; around 88% are singletons and the top ten take roughly 5.3%. The specimen was peripheral blood. These TCRs come from a woman older than 75 with active or convalescent COVID-19. Both conserved end residues are part of each CDR3. D genes are given only for firm matches. The size field is filled for only some rows; it gives once, few, many or a size class.

d_call,j_call,clone_size,v_call,cdr3_nt,cdr3_aa
.,TRBJ2-7,.,TRBV28,TGTGCCAGCAGTTTAACCCCAACCCTACTAGCCGAGCAGTACTTC,CASSLTPTLLAEQYF
TRBD1,TRBJ2-7,.,TRBV27,TGTGCCAGCAGTGCGTACAGGGGGCGGATCGAGCAGTACTTC,CASSAYRGRIEQYF
TRBD1,TRBJ1-1,.,TRBV5-1,TGCGCCAGCAGATACAGGGGCAGAACGGGAACTGAAGCTTTCTTT,CASRYRGRTGTEAFF
TRBD1,TRBJ1-5,.,TRBV7-2,TGTGCCAGCAGTCCACAGGGGAGCAATCAGCCCCAGCATTTT,CASSPQGSNQPQHF
.,TRBJ2-3,.,TRBV7-8,TGTGCCAGCAGCCGGGGGCAGTACACAGATACGCAGTATTTT,CASSRGQYTDTQYF
TRBD2,TRBJ2-5,.,TRBV5-1,TGCGCCAGCAGCGCAGAGGGACTAGCGGGACTGGAGACCCAGTACTTC,CASSAEGLAGLETQYF
.,TRBJ2-7,.,TRBV5-1,TGCGCCAGCAGAGGCCCCGGGTTGGAGCAGTACTTC,CASRGPGLEQYF
.,TRBJ2-7,.,TRBV28,TGTGCCAGCAGTTTAAGGGGACGGGGGTGGAACGAGCAGTACTTC,CASSLRGRGWNEQYF
TRBD1,TRBJ2-2,.,TRBV7-2,TGTGCCAGCAGCTCACCGTGGGGTGACAGGGGATACACCGGGGAGCTGTTTTTT,CASSSPWGDRGYTGELFF
.,TRBJ2-5,.,TRBV24-1,TGTGCCACCAGTGATTTGACTAGCAGTGGCCAAGAGACCCAGTACTTC,CATSDLTSSGQETQYF
.,TRBJ2-7,.,TRBV10-2,TGCGCCAGCAGTGAAATTCGGTTCGAGCCCTACGAGCAGTACTTC,CASSEIRFEPYEQYF
TRBD2,TRBJ2-7,.,TRBV29-1,TGCAGCGAGGGACTAGCGGGAGGGCCCTCCTACGAGCAGTACTTC,CSEGLAGGPSYEQYF
TRBD1,TRBJ1-2,.,TRBV7-8,TGTGCCAGCAGCTTAGAGGGGACAGGGACCTCCTATGGCTACACCTTC,CASSLEGTGTSYGYTF
TRBD1,TRBJ1-3,.,TRBV18,TGTGCCAGCTCAGCGGGACAGATCTCTGGAAACACCATATATTTT,CASSAGQISGNTIYF
.,TRBJ1-2,few,TRBV19,TGTGCCAGTAGCCTGCTCGTGGGGCCCAACTATGGCTACACCTTC,CASSLLVGPNYGYTF